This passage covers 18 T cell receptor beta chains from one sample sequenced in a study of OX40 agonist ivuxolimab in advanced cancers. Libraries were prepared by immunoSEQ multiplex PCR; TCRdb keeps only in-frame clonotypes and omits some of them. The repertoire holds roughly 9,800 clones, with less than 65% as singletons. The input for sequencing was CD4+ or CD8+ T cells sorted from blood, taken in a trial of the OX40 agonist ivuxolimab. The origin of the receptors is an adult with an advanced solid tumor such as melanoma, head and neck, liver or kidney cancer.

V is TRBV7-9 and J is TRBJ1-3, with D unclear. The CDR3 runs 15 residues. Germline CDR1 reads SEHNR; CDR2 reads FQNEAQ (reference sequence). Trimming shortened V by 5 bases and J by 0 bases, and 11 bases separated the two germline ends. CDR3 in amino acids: CASSPPVLSGNTIYF. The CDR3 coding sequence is TGTGCCAGCAGCCCCCCTGTGCTCTCTGGAAACACCATATATTTT. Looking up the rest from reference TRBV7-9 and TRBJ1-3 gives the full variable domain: DTGVSQNPRHKITKRGQNVTFRCDPISEHNRLYWYRQTLGQGPEFLTYFQNEAQLEKSRLLSDRFSAERPKGSFSTLEIQRTEQGDSAMYLCASSPPVLSGNTIYFGEGSWLTVV.

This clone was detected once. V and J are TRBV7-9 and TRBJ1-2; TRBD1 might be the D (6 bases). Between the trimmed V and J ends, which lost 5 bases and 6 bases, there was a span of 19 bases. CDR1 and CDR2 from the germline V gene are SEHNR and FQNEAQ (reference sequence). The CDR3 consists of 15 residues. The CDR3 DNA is TGTGCCAGCAGCCCACTACAGGGTTTTGCTGATGGCTACACCTTC. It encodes CASSPLQGFADGYTF.

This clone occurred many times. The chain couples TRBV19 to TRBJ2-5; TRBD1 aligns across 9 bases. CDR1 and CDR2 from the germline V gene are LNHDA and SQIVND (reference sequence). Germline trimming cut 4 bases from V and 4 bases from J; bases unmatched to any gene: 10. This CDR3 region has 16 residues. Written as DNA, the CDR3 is TGTGCCAGTAGTACGCGCTTCGGGACAGGGCGAGAGACCCAGTACTTC. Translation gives CASSTRFGTGRETQYF.

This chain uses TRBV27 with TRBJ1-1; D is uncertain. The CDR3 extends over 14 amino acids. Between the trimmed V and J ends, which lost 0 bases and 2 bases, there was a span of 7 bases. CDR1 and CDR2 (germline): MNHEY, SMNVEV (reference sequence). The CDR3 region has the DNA TGTGCCAGCAGTTTATCGCCTTACAACACTGAAGCTTTCTTT. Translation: CASSLSPYNTEAFF.

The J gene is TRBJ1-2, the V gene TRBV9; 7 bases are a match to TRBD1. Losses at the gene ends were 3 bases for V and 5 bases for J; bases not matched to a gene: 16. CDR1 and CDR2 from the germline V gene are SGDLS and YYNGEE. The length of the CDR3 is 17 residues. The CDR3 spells CASSAGGGRIAYYGYTF. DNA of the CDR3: TGTGCCAGCAGCGCAGGGGGGGGCCGGATCGCATATTATGGCTACACCTTC.

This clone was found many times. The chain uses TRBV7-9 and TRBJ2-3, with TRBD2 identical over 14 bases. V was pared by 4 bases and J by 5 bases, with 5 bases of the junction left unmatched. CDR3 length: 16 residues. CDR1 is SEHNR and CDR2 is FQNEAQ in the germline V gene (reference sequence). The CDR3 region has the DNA TGTGCCAGCAGCTCGGGACTAGCGGGAGATTTAGATACGCAGTATTTT. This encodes CASSSGLAGDLDTQYF.

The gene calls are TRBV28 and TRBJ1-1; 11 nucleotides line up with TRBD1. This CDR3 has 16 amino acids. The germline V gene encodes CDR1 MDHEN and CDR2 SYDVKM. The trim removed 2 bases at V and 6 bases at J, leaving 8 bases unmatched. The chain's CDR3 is CASSLIGTGGLAEAFF. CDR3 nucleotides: TGTGCCAGCAGTTTAATAGGGACAGGGGGTTTGGCTGAAGCTTTCTTT.

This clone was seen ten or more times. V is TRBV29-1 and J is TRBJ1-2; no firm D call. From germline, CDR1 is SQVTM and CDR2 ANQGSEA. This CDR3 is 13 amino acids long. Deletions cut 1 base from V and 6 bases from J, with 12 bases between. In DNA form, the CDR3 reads TGCAGCGTTGAAGCTTCTAAAAGGGATGGCTACACCTTC. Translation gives CSVEASKRDGYTF.

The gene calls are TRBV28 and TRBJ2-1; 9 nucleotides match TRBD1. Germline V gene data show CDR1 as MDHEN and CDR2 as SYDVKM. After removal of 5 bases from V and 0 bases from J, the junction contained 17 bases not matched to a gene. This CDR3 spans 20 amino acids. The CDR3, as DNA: TGTGCCAGCAGTAGTCCGGGACAGGGACCCGCCGGTAGCTCCTACAATGAGCAGTTCTTC. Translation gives CASSSPGQGPAGSSYNEQFF.

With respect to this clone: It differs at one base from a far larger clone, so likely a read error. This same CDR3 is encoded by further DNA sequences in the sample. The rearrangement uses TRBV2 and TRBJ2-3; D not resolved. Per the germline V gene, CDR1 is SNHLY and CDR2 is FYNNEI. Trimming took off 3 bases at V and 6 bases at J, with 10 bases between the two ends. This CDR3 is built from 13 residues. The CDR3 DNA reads TGTGCCAGCAGTGAGGGTGTCGCGGATACGCAGTATTTT. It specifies CASSEGVADTQYF.

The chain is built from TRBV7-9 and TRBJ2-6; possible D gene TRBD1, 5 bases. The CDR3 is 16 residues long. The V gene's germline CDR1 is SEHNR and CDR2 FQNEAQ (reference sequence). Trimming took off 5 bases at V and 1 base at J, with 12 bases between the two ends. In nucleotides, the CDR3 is TGTGCCAGCAGCCCCCCCAGGGTATCTGGGGCCAACGTCCTGACTTTC. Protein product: CASSPPRVSGANVLTF.

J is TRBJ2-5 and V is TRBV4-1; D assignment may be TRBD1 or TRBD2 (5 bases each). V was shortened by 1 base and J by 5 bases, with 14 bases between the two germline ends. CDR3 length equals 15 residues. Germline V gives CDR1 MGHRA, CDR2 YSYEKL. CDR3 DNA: TGCGCCAGCAGCCAAGTTCCAGGGTCGGGGGAGACCCAGTACTTC. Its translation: CASSQVPGSGETQYF.

The CDR3 sequence: CASSDRTSGVNNEQFF. CDR3 bases: TGTGCCAGCAGTGATCGGACTAGCGGGGTTAACAATGAGCAGTTCTTC. The J gene is TRBJ2-1, the V gene TRBV6-9; 12 positions agree with TRBD2. Germline assignment: CDR1 MNHGY and CDR2 SVAAGI. There are 16 residues in the CDR3. The J segment lost 5 bases and the V segment lost 5 bases, leaving 7 bases of the junction unmatched.

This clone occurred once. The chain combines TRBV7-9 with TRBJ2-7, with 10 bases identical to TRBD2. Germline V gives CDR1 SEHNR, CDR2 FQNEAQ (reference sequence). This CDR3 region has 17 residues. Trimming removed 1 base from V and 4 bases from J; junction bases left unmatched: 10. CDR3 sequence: CASSLGSLAGAVYEQYF. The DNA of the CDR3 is TGTGCCAGCAGCTTAGGTTCCCTAGCGGGAGCAGTTTACGAGCAGTACTTC.

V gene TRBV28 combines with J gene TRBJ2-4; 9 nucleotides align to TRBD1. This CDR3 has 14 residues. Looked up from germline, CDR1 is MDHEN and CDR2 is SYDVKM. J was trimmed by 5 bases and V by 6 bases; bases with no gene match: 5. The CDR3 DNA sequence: TGTGCCAGCAGCGGATGGACAGGGGAAAACATTCAGTACTTC. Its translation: CASSGWTGENIQYF.

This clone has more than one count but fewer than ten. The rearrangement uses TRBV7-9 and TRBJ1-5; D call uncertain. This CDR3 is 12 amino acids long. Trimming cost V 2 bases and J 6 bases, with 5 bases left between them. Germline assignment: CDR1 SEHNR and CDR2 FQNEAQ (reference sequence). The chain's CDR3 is CASSLQAQPQHF. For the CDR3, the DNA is TGTGCCAGCAGCTTACAGGCTCAGCCCCAGCATTTT.

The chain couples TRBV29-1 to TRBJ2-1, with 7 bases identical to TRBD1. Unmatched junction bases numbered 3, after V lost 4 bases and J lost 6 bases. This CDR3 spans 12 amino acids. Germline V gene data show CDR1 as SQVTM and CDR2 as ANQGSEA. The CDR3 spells CSVVRGRNEQFF. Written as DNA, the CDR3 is TGCAGCGTTGTAAGGGGGCGCAATGAGCAGTTCTTC.

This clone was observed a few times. DNA for the CDR3: TGCGCCAGCAGCCAAACACGCTCCCTGGCGACCCAGTACTTC. This sequence encodes CASSQTRSLATQYF. The J gene is TRBJ2-5, the V gene TRBV4-1, with D unclear. Germline values: CDR1 MGHRA, CDR2 YSYEKL. The CDR3 runs 14 residues. V lost 2 bases to trimming and J lost 7 bases, with 14 bases between them.